Following are 22 T cell receptor beta chains from one sample sequenced in a study of regulatory T cells in long-lasting Graves disease (dated by TCRdb to the early 2020s). The time point label on this specimen signifies: newly diagnosed GD, antithyroid drugs for less than 3 months. For both TCR sequencing and RNA sequencing, RNA was extracted from PBMCs using TRIzol. The library was produced with multiplex PCR. Sequencing relied on an Illumina HiSeq 4000. To build TCR beta libraries, CDR3 regions were amplified by Arm-PCR using iRepertoire HTBI primers. TCRdb trimmed public reads at Q25 via fastp, called clones via MiXCR and kept in-frame beta chains. Each entry is one CDR3 protein sequence, shown with its most common DNA and genes. The sample profile shows some 350,000 distinct CDR3 sequences; 15% to 20% of them were found once. 20% of the sample lies in the top ten. These data are also associated with another study on T cells in Graves' hyperthyroidism and ophthalmopathy.

Source: peripheral blood mononuclear cells (PBMCs), taken at new diagnosis, from a patient treated with antithyroid drugs. The receptors originated from a woman aged 18-35 years with Graves disease. Donor details come from another sample of the same person, matched by shared clones.

The table lists this clonotype with a few counts. The chain has TRBV6-1 and TRBJ2-1, with D perhaps matching TRBD2 (5 bases). This CDR3 contains 14 residues. Germline V lookup: CDR1 MNHNS, CDR2 SASEGT. Trimming removed 8 bases from V and 3 bases from J, with 14 bases in between. DNA of the CDR3: TGTGCCAGCCTATCGCGGGTAAGCTACAATGAGCAGTTCTTC. Translating it yields CASLSRVSYNEQFF.

Points on this clonotype: This could be a read error, since a much larger clone is one nucleotide away. The chain is built from TRBV7-8 and TRBJ1-5; a weak D match, TRBD1 (5 bases). This CDR3 comprises 15 residues. Germline V lookup: CDR1 SGHVS, CDR2 FQNEAQ. The CDR3 reads CASSPGEDGNQPRHF. DNA for the CDR3: TGTGCCAGCAGCCCGGGGGAGGATGGCAATCAGCCCCGGCATTTT.

This clonotype has a handful of counts. The genes are TRBV7-8 and TRBJ2-7, with D perhaps matching TRBD2 (5 bases). V lost 5 bases to trimming and J lost 0 bases, with 14 bases between them. Per the germline V gene, CDR1 is SGHVS and CDR2 is FQNEAQ. This CDR3 is 15 amino acids long. In DNA form, the CDR3 reads TGTGCCAGCAGCCTCCGGGCCGAGGGCTCCTACGAGCAGTACTTC. Its translation is CASSLRAEGSYEQYF.

This clonotype was picked up many times. This rearrangement joins TRBV7-2 to TRBJ1-2; no definite D call. The CDR3 has 16 residues. Germline V gives CDR1 SGHTA, CDR2 FQGNSA. The V and J ends lost 2 bases and 5 bases respectively, with 18 bases between them. CDR3 loop: CASSLRLQASLYGYTF. The CDR3, as DNA: TGTGCCAGCAGCTTAAGGCTGCAGGCCTCCTTATATGGCTACACCTTC.

This chain links TRBV9 with TRBJ2-6; D gene ambiguous. Germline lookup yields CDR1 SGDLS and CDR2 YYNGEE. This CDR3 has 17 amino acids. V was cut by 0 bases and J by 2 bases, with 12 bases left in between. The CDR3 DNA is TGTGCCAGCAGCGTAGATGGGGTGCGGACTGGGGCCAACGTCCTGACTTTC. Protein: CASSVDGVRTGANVLTF.

This clonotype has at least ten counts. The gene calls are TRBV12-3 or TRBV12-4 and TRBJ2-6, with 10 bases matching TRBD1. This CDR3 contains 24 residues. V shed 3 bases, J shed 0 bases, and the junction held 23 bases outside the gene matches. The chain's CDR3 is CASSFRFRLNVGTGASSGANVLTF. The CDR3 DNA sequence: TGTGCCAGCAGTTTTAGGTTCAGGTTAAATGTGGGGACAGGGGCATCCTCTGGGGCCAACGTCCTGACTTTC.

As regards this clonotype: A single base separates this from a much larger clone, so it may be a read error. This chain connects TRBV28 to TRBJ1-6; D uncertain. From germline, CDR1 is MDHEN and CDR2 SYDVKM. The V end lost 10 bases, the J end lost 7 bases, and 17 bases lay between the germline ends. The CDR3 extends over 14 amino acids. The CDR3 coding sequence is TGTGCCATCAGCCGAGAGGACGTGAATTCACCCCTCCACTTT. This encodes CAISREDVNSPLHF. Looking up the rest from reference TRBV28 and TRBJ1-6 gives the full variable domain: DVKVTQSSRYLVKRTGEKVFLECVQDMDHENMFWYRQDPGLGLRLIYFSYDVKMKEKGDIPEGYSVSREKKERFSLILESASTNQTSMYLCAISREDVNSPLHFGNGTRLTVT.

This clonotype occurred many times. The V gene is TRBV2, the J gene TRBJ2-2, with 12 bases aligning to TRBD2. Germline lookup yields CDR1 SNHLY and CDR2 FYNNEI. V dropped 7 bases and J dropped 5; count of bases not matched to a gene: 5. The CDR3 has 15 amino acids. The CDR3 is CASTQTSGGTGELFF. The CDR3 nucleotides read TGTGCCAGCACCCAGACTAGCGGGGGAACCGGGGAGCTGTTTTTT.

This clonotype was seen ten or more times. The CDR3 loop reads CAWRKGGYEQYF. CDR3 sequence (DNA): TGTGCCTGGAGGAAAGGGGGCTACGAGCAGTACTTC. This chain uses TRBV30 with TRBJ2-7; a weak D match, TRBD1 (6 bases). The V end lost 3 bases, the J end lost 3 bases, and 9 bases lay between the germline ends. This CDR3 is built from 12 residues. In germline, CDR1 is GTSNPN, CDR2 SVGIG (reference sequence).

This clonotype was recorded a few times. The chain employs TRBV27 and TRBJ1-4, with D possibly matching TRBD1 (5 bases). V was pared by 6 bases and J by 5 bases, with 13 bases between. The CDR3 runs 14 residues. Germline V gives CDR1 MNHEY, CDR2 SMNVEV (reference sequence). The CDR3 spells CASRAGTSNEKLFF. Written as DNA, the CDR3 is TGTGCCAGCAGGGCCGGGACGTCGAATGAAAAACTGTTTTTT. The complete variable domain, with remaining parts taken from reference TRBV27 and TRBJ1-4, reads EAQVTQNPRYLITVTGKKLTVTCSQNMNHEYMSWYRQDPGLGLRQIYYSMNVEVTDKGDVPEGYKVSRKEKRNFPLILESPSPNQTSLYFCASRAGTSNEKLFFGSGTQLSVL.

CDR3 sequence: CASGTLYGYTF. The CDR3 DNA follows: TGTGCCAGCGGGACCCTCTATGGCTACACCTTC. The chain links TRBV28 to TRBJ1-2, with a possible D match to TRBD1 (5 bases). Germline loops: CDR1 MDHEN, CDR2 SYDVKM. V gave up 8 bases and J gave up 4 bases, with 8 bases separating them. CDR3 size: 11 residues.

This clonotype has a count of ten or more. The genes are TRBV12-3 or TRBV12-4 and TRBJ2-2; 7 positions match TRBD2. CDR3 length equals 15 residues. The V gene end was trimmed by 6 bases and the J gene end by 4 bases; junction bases not matched to a gene: 8. CDR3 nucleotides: TGTGCCAGCAGAGACCGCGGGGGAGGCACCGGGGAGCTGTTTTTT. Translated: CASRDRGGGTGELFF.

This clonotype showed up many times. This chain joins TRBV28 and TRBJ1-2; D remains unclear. Deletions cut 5 bases from V and 4 bases from J, with 20 bases between. The CDR3 has 16 amino acids. Per germline, CDR1 MDHEN and CDR2 SYDVKM. The CDR3 spells CASSLKLRLVGYGYTF. In nucleotides, the CDR3 is TGTGCCAGCAGTCTGAAGCTAAGGTTGGTCGGCTATGGCTACACCTTC.

The chain has TRBV24-1 and TRBJ2-5, with TRBD1 matching 9 bases. The germline CDR1 and CDR2 sequences are KGHDR and SFDVKD. The length of the CDR3 is 13 residues. The J segment lost 5 bases and the V segment lost 9 bases, leaving 6 bases of the junction unmatched. CDR3 sequence reads: CATGWTGDETQYF. CDR3 DNA sequence: TGTGCCACCGGCTGGACAGGGGACGAGACCCAGTACTTC.

This clonotype has at least ten counts. The chain employs TRBV7-9 and TRBJ2-3; 10 bases fit TRBD2. Germline assignment: CDR1 SEHNR and CDR2 FQNEAQ (reference sequence). CDR3 length: 15 amino acids. Trimming at V came to 4 bases and at J to 6 bases, leaving 7 bases not matched to a gene. This CDR3 reads CASSYSGGALDTQYF. DNA for the CDR3: TGTGCCAGCAGCTACAGCGGGGGGGCCTTGGATACGCAGTATTTT.

This clonotype was observed at least ten times. The chain combines TRBV6-1 with TRBJ1-1; D ambiguous. Germline CDR1 and CDR2: MNHNS and SASEGT. Trimming removed 7 bases from V and 1 base from J, with 13 bases in between. The CDR3 covers 14 residues. CDR3 DNA: TGTGCCAGCATTATACAGCTTAGGAACACTGAAGCTTTCTTT. It translates to CASIIQLRNTEAFF.

At least ten counts were recorded for this clonotype. The V gene is TRBV13, the J gene TRBJ1-1; possible D gene TRBD1, 5 bases. The V gene's germline CDR1 is PRHDT and CDR2 FYEKMQ (reference sequence). Trimming took 7 bases from V and 5 from J, leaving 8 bases between them. This CDR3 is built from 11 residues. The CDR3 coding sequence is TGTGCCAGCACCGCAGGGACTGAAGCTTTCTTT. It is translated as CASTAGTEAFF.

This clonotype was observed many times. The rearrangement uses TRBV20-1 and TRBJ2-5, with 9 bases aligning to TRBD2. Germline-derived CDR1 and CDR2 are DFQATT and SNEGSKA (reference sequence). V lost 5 bases to trimming and J lost 4 bases; unmatched junction nucleotides: 14. The CDR3 is 16 amino acids. The CDR3 reads CSAWPGLAGFSETQYF. CDR3 nucleotides: TGCAGTGCTTGGCCCGGGCTAGCGGGGTTTTCAGAGACCCAGTACTTC.

The chain uses TRBV27 and TRBJ2-1; D gene unclear. This CDR3 comprises 11 residues. The germline V gene has CDR1 MNHEY and CDR2 SMNVEV (reference sequence). The V and J ends lost 7 bases and 6 bases respectively, with 7 bases between them. The CDR3 bases are TGTGCCAGCACCGGGCTCAATGAGCAGTTCTTC. This sequence encodes CASTGLNEQFF.

This clonotype was counted only a few times. The chain links TRBV30 to TRBJ2-3, with 15 bases identical to TRBD2. CDR3 length: 15 residues. Trimming removed 7 bases from V and 5 bases from J; junction bases left unmatched: 7. Germline CDR1 and CDR2: GTSNPN and SVGIG (reference sequence). As DNA, the CDR3 is TGTGCCTTGAGGACTAGCGGGGGGGCTGGAGATACGCAGTATTTT. Amino acids: CALRTSGGAGDTQYF.

This clonotype was picked up many times. J is TRBJ2-7 and V is TRBV5-1, with 11 bases fitting TRBD1. The CDR3 has 14 residues. The ends lost 3 bases at V and 2 bases at J; junction bases unmatched: 1. Germline CDR1 reads SGHRS; CDR2 reads YFSETQ. The CDR3 spells CASSWDRGTYEQYF. DNA for the CDR3: TGCGCCAGCAGCTGGGACAGGGGGACCTACGAGCAGTACTTC.

This clonotype has a count of ten or more. The chain couples TRBV11-2 to TRBJ2-7; the match to TRBD2 covers 7 bases. Germline V gene sequence: CDR1 SGHAT, CDR2 FQNNGV. The CDR3 loop spans 14 amino acids. Trimming took 8 bases from V and 6 from J; bases not matched to a gene: 13. Here the CDR3 reads CASRPIAGSVEQYF. In DNA, the CDR3 is TGTGCCAGCCGCCCGATAGCGGGTTCGGTCGAGCAGTACTTC.